This passage covers 15 T cell receptor beta chains from one sample sequenced in a study of CD4+ T cells in melanoma. Repertoires were generated with immunoSEQ multiplex PCR, while TCRdb's copy carries only in-frame clones and drops some. In the table there are 15,000 to 20,000 clones, roughly 85% of which are singletons. Sequenced input: cells from a culture (not recorded whether cultured in vitro). The receptors derive from a human donor with melanoma.

The CDR3 DNA reads as TGCGCCAGCAGCTCCTCCGGGACAGGGGTGTCTGAAGCTTTCTTT. Its translation is CASSSSGTGVSEAFF. The chain joins TRBV5-1 to TRBJ1-1; 10 positions match TRBD1. From germline, CDR1 is SGHRS and CDR2 YFSETQ. The ends lost 3 bases at V and 6 bases at J; junction bases unmatched: 8. This CDR3 comprises 15 residues.

The chain employs TRBV6-1 and TRBJ1-1; D not resolved. V lost 0 bases, J lost 7 bases, and 15 bases lay in between. This CDR3 comprises 15 residues. Germline CDR1 and CDR2: MNHNS and SASEGT. The CDR3 loop is CASSEAFMGSYEAFF. The CDR3 DNA sequence: TGTGCCAGCAGTGAAGCTTTTATGGGCAGCTATGAAGCTTTCTTT.

The chain has TRBV9 and TRBJ2-3, with D possibly being TRBD1 (6 bases). CDR3 length: 16 residues. Per germline, CDR1 SGDLS and CDR2 YYNGEE. V dropped 0 bases and J dropped 2 bases, with 13 bases sitting between them. CDR3 coding DNA: TGTGCCAGCAGCGTAGACCGGACAGCAGCCACAGATACGCAGTATTTT. This encodes CASSVDRTAATDTQYF.

The rearrangement joins TRBV21-1 to TRBJ2-7. TRBV21-1 constitutes a pseudogene. The length of the CDR3 is 12 residues. The CDR3 DNA sequence: TGTGCCAGCACGTGGGGATCCCACGAGCAGTACTTC. Protein sequence: CASTWGSHEQYF.

V gene TRBV7-3 combines with J gene TRBJ2-3, with 16 bases fitting TRBD2. J gave up 6 bases and V 5 bases, and 5 bases lay outside the gene matches. CDR1 is SGHTA, CDR2 FQGTGA, per germline. This CDR3 is 16 amino acids long. The CDR3 reads CASSTGTSGGVDTQYF. The CDR3, as DNA: TGTGCCAGCAGCACCGGGACTAGCGGGGGGGTGGATACGCAGTATTTT.

The chain is built from TRBV28 and TRBJ1-5, with D unresolved. The CDR3 has 17 amino acids. Germline-derived CDR1 and CDR2 are MDHEN and SYDVKM. Trimming shortened V by 7 bases and J by 4 bases, and 23 bases separated the two germline ends. The CDR3 here is CASIWQPTSEPNQPQHF. The CDR3 region has the DNA TGTGCCAGCATTTGGCAGCCCACCTCCGAGCCTAATCAGCCCCAGCATTTT. The full variable domain, rest sourced from reference TRBV28 and TRBJ1-5, is DVKVTQSSRYLVKRTGEKVFLECVQDMDHENMFWYRQDPGLGLRLIYFSYDVKMKEKGDIPEGYSVSREKKERFSLILESASTNQTSMYLCASIWQPTSEPNQPQHFGDGTRLSIL.

The chain uses TRBV6-5 and TRBJ2-2; 9 bases fit TRBD1. The CDR3 is 13 amino acids. The V segment lost 9 bases and the J segment 5 bases; nucleotides outside the gene matches: 4. The germline V gene encodes CDR1 MNHEY and CDR2 SVGAGI. The CDR3 protein is CARGQGITGELFF. The CDR3 DNA reads as TGTGCCAGGGGACAGGGTATAACCGGGGAGCTGTTTTTT.

CDR3 loop: CASSKGTGGSQFF. In nucleotides, the CDR3 is TGCGCCAGCAGTAAGGGGACAGGGGGCTCGCAGTTCTTC. J is TRBJ2-1 and V is TRBV4-1; 12 nucleotides align to TRBD1. Germline assignment: CDR1 MGHRA and CDR2 YSYEKL. V was pared by 6 bases and J by 12 bases, with 6 bases of the junction left unmatched. The CDR3 spans 13 residues.

CDR3 bases: TGTGCCAGCAGCCTAACCGGGACTAGCGGGGCTAAGGAGTTCTTC. Translating gives CASSLTGTSGAKEFF. V and J are TRBV7-9 and TRBJ2-1; 13 bases agree with TRBD2. The ends lost 5 bases at V and 14 bases at J; junction bases unmatched: 12. Germline-derived CDR1 and CDR2 are SEHNR and FQNEAQ (reference sequence). CDR3 length equals 15 residues.

The gene calls are TRBV5-4 and TRBJ2-2; D assignment may be TRBD1 or TRBD2 (5 bases each). Germline V gene lookup returns CDR1 SGHNT and CDR2 YYREEE (reference sequence). V was pared by 4 bases and J by 3 bases, with 13 bases between. This CDR3 spans 15 amino acids. CDR3 DNA sequence: TGTGCCAGCAGCCGGGACCCACAGGACACCGGGGAGCTGTTTTTT. It translates to CASSRDPQDTGELFF.

The gene calls are TRBV5-5 and TRBJ2-7; TRBD1 aligns across 11 bases. Trimming at V came to 2 bases and at J to 4 bases, leaving 8 bases not matched to a gene. The CDR3 runs to 16 residues. CDR1 and CDR2 (germline): SGHKS, YYEKEE (reference sequence). The CDR3 protein is CASSLTGTGGLYEQYF. The CDR3 DNA reads TGTGCCAGCAGCTTAACCGGGACAGGGGGACTTTACGAGCAGTACTTC.

This clone was picked up one time. The rearrangement joins TRBV19 to TRBJ2-6; 8 nucleotides align to TRBD1. The CDR3 runs to 18 residues. Unmatched junction bases numbered 9, after V lost 5 bases and J lost 0 bases. Germline V gene data show CDR1 as LNHDA and CDR2 as SQIVND (reference sequence). The DNA for the CDR3 is TGTGCCAGTAGTCCCTCGACAGGGGTCCTCTCTGGGGCCAACGTCCTGACTTTC. It translates to CASSPSTGVLSGANVLTF.

This sequence joins TRBV4-1 and TRBJ2-6; 10 nucleotides match TRBD1. This CDR3 has 22 amino acids. Germline V gene sequence: CDR1 MGHRA, CDR2 YSYEKL. The J segment lost 2 bases and the V segment lost 0 bases, leaving 16 bases of the junction unmatched. The CDR3 nucleotides are TGCGCCAGCAGCCAAGATGGGGGCGGGACAGGGGTCCTCACCCCTGGGGCCAACGTCCTGACTTTC. Amino acids: CASSQDGGGTGVLTPGANVLTF.

This clone has just one count. The rearrangement links TRBV7-9 to TRBJ1-2; no firm D call. Germline V gene data show CDR1 as SEHNR and CDR2 as FQNEAQ (reference sequence). V was trimmed by 5 bases and J by 6 bases, leaving 19 bases between them. The CDR3 loop spans 15 amino acids. The CDR3: CASSPPSMWAHGYTF. DNA for the CDR3: TGTGCCAGCAGCCCGCCGAGCATGTGGGCGCATGGCTACACCTTC.

This chain uses TRBV29-1 with TRBJ1-2; 9 nucleotides align to TRBD1. J was trimmed by 1 base and V by 6 bases; bases with no gene match: 6. CDR3 length: 14 residues. Germline-derived CDR1 and CDR2 are SQVTM and ANQGSEA. The CDR3 nucleotides are TGCAGCGTCGTGACAGGGGGGGATAACTATGGCTACACCTTC. Residues: CSVVTGGDNYGYTF.